The text below deals with one T cell receptor beta chain. Its antigen is not identified. The record originates from a study of chemoradiotherapy in HPV16-positive cancers. Findings and caveats of the study: Better recurrence-free survival went with HPV-responsive T-cell expansion in HPV16-positive patients. The functional HPV-specific definition rests on just a couple of HPV16-positive patients.

This CDR3 spans 17 amino acids. V lost 3 bases and J 8 bases, leaving 22 bases between the germline ends. Per germline, CDR1 LNHNV and CDR2 YYDKDF (reference sequence). Produced via immunoSEQ multiplex PCR; TCRdb's table is partial and in-frame only. The table has 11,000 or so clones, 75% to 85% seen once. The sequence came from a human donor with HPV-associated anogenital cancer. The rearrangement joins TRBV15 to TRBJ1-4; no clear D. The sample was taken from a patient who underwent chemoradiotherapy. As DNA, the CDR3 is TGTGCCACCAGCAGCTGGAACAAGGATGTGACGGAAGAAAAACTGTTTTTT. Translating it yields CATSSWNKDVTEEKLFF.